A selection of T cell receptor beta chains follows, all from one sample in a study of siplizumab effects on memory and regulatory T cells. Libraries were prepared by immunoSEQ multiplex PCR; TCRdb keeps only in-frame clonotypes and omits some of them. The table lists tens of thousands of clones, about 90% of them singletons. The specimen was CD8+ T cells sorted from blood. The receptors here all came from a human donor in good health. Both conserved end residues are part of each CDR3. A D gene is named only where the DNA matches it firmly. Only part of the rows carry a size: once, few, many, or a class if the clone is expanded.

D	size	V	J	DNA	CDR3
TRBD1	.	TRBV6-1	TRBJ1-1	TGTGCCAGCAGGACAGGGGCTTCAGAAGCTTTCTTT	CASRTGASEAFF
.	.	TRBV7-9	TRBJ1-4	TGTGCCAGCAGCTTAGAGGCTAATGAAAAACTGTTTTTT	CASSLEANEKLFF
TRBD1	.	TRBV5-1	TRBJ1-4	TGCGCCAGCAGCGTCGACAGGGGAGGGAATGAAAAACTGTTTTTT	CASSVDRGGNEKLFF
.	.	TRBV7-9	TRBJ1-1	TGTGCCAGCGCCTTGGGGGCTGAAGCTTTCTTT	CASALGAEAFF
TRBD1	.	TRBV19	TRBJ2-2	TGTGCCAGTAGTATGGGGACAGGGGGCGAGGAGCTGTTTTTT	CASSMGTGGEELFF
.	.	TRBV19	TRBJ1-5	TGTGCCAGTAACCATCAGGGAGGAAGCAATCAGCCCCAGCATTTT	CASNHQGGSNQPQHF
.	.	TRBV6-1	TRBJ2-1	TGTGCCAGCGGCGGGGAAGAGAATGAGCAGTTCTTC	CASGGEENEQFF
.	once	TRBV6-1	TRBJ2-7	TGTGCCAGCTTAGGACTTTTCTCCTACGAGCAGTACTTC	CASLGLFSYEQYF
.	.	TRBV18	TRBJ2-2	TGTGCCAGCTCACCCCGCCGGTTGACAGCAAACACCGGGGAGCTGTTTTTT	CASSPRRLTANTGELFF
.	.	TRBV4-1	TRBJ2-7	TGCGCCAGCAGCCAAGATAGAGACAGACTGTGGGAGCAGTACTTC	CASSQDRDRLWEQYF
.	few	TRBV21-1	TRBJ1-5	TGTGCCAGCAGCAAACCGAGGGGACGAGGCAATCAGCCCCAGCATTTT	CASSKPRGRGNQPQHF
.	.	TRBV27	TRBJ2-6	TGTGCCAGCAGCTCCCCCTCAGGGGCTGGGGCCAACGTCCTGACTTTC	CASSSPSGAGANVLTF
.	.	TRBV14	TRBJ2-7	TGTGCCAGCAGCCAAGCTGTGGGGGCGCCTTTCGAGCAGTACTTC	CASSQAVGAPFEQYF